In this sample, the clone carrying this T cell receptor beta chain turned up a few times. Per the authors' pipeline: Reference gene primer amplification gave nucleated cell count estimates. Clones were read by immunoSEQ multiplex PCR, and TCRdb kept only the in-frame ones, dropping some. V and J calls and clone size follow that table, whereas D and trimming were derived from the DNA. In the table there are more than 65,000 clones, approximately 89% of which are singletons. These data originate in a study of blood T cell repertoires in COVID-19. Across the whole study: Samples taken during acute and convalescent COVID-19 were collected in the United States, Italy and Spain. The cDNA or gDNA used as material had been derived from T cells, B-cell-depleted T cells, or PBMCs.

There are 15 residues in the CDR3. The chain uses TRBV21-1 and TRBJ2-7; the table's D call TRBD2 went unverified against the DNA. TRBV21-1 is recorded as a pseudogene. Specimen: peripheral blood. This TCR was recovered from a human donor in a cohort sampled during active COVID-19. For the CDR3, the DNA is TGTGCCAGCAGCAAAGGGACTGCGATCTCCTACGAGCAGTACTTC. This codes for CASSKGTAISYEQYF.